The rows below give T cell receptor beta chains drawn from one sample of a study of shared clonotypes between healthy human individuals. Clones were sequenced by immunoSEQ multiplex PCR, and TCRdb holds only the in-frame ones, with some missing. The sample has 2 million to 3 million clones; roughly 92% are singletons. The sample taken for sequencing was naive CD4+ T cells sorted from blood. The receptors were sampled from a man younger than 30 in good health. CDR3s include the opening cysteine and the closing phenylalanine or tryptophan. A D gene is named only where the DNA matches it firmly.

J,D,V,CDR3,DNA
TRBJ2-1,-,TRBV29-1,CSVEEDGFF,TGCAGCGTTGAAGAGGATGGGTTCTTC
TRBJ2-1,TRBD2,TRBV7-2,CASSPTSGSYNEQFF,TGTGCCAGCAGCCCGACTAGCGGGAGCTACAATGAGCAGTTCTTC
TRBJ1-6,TRBD1,TRBV10-3,CAIGQGDSPLHF,TGTGCCATCGGGCAGGGGGATTCACCCCTCCACTTT
TRBJ2-3,-,TRBV28,CASRKDPTDTQYF,TGTGCCAGCAGGAAAGACCCCACAGATACGCAGTATTTT
TRBJ2-2,-,TRBV5-1,CASNIRGDTGELFF,TGCGCCAGCAATATAAGGGGAGACACCGGGGAGCTGTTTTTT
TRBJ1-3,-,TRBV5-1,CASSVDGASGNTIYF,TGCGCCAGCAGCGTGGACGGGGCCTCTGGAAACACCATATATTTT
TRBJ2-7,-,TRBV7-2,CASSSNRIYEQYF,TGTGCCAGCAGCTCCAACAGGATTTACGAGCAGTACTTC
TRBJ2-7,TRBD1,TRBV25-1,CASSVAGGNNEQYF,TGTGCCAGCAGTGTGGCAGGGGGAAACAACGAGCAGTACTTC
TRBJ2-1,TRBD2,TRBV11-3,CASSNTPPTSGRPDEQFF,TGTGCCAGCAGCAATACCCCTCCGACTAGCGGGAGACCCGATGAGCAGTTCTTC
TRBJ1-3,-,TRBV5-1,CASTTGGSGNTIYF,TGCGCCAGCACCACGGGAGGATCCGGAAACACCATATATTTT